Listed below are T cell receptor beta chains from one sample, sequenced in a study of blood T cell repertoires in COVID-19. Measured with immunoSEQ multiplex PCR; TCRdb has only the in-frame clones, and not every one. The table lists roughly 70,000 clones, under 85% of them singletons, with around 21% in the top ten. Specimen: peripheral blood. The receptors stem from a man aged 70-80 years with acute or convalescent COVID-19. The CDR3 runs from the conserved cysteine through the conserved F or W. The D gene is left open where the match is weak. Rows give clone size only sometimes, using once, few, many, or a class for an expanded clone.

j_gene | abundance | d_gene | v_gene | CDR3aa | CDR3nt
TRBJ2-5 | once | TRBD2 | TRBV14 | CASSQAPGLAGETQYF | TGTGCCAGCAGCCAAGCCCCGGGACTAGCGGGAGAGACCCAGTACTTC
TRBJ2-7 | once | TRBD1 | TRBV10-1 | CASSGGQGDEQYF | TGCGCCAGCAGTGGGGGGCAGGGGGACGAGCAGTACTTC
TRBJ2-7 | - | TRBD2 | TRBV6-6 | CASSWLADTYEQYF | TGTGCCAGCAGTTGGCTAGCGGATACCTACGAGCAGTACTTC
TRBJ2-1 | - | TRBD1 | TRBV3-1/TRBV3-2 | CASSRTGGGGVVNEQFF | TGTGCCAGCAGTCGGACAGGGGGCGGAGGGGTAGTCAATGAGCAGTTCTTC
TRBJ2-7 | - | TRBD2 | TRBV7-8 | CASSLGTSGSPYEQYF | TGTGCCAGCAGCCTAGGGACTAGCGGGAGTCCCTACGAGCAGTACTTC
TRBJ2-7 | once | - | TRBV11-2 | CASSFNGEHSYEQYF | TGTGCCAGCAGCTTTAACGGGGAACACTCCTACGAGCAGTACTTC
TRBJ1-1 | once | - | TRBV7-9 | CASSLGVGGGNTEAFF | TGTGCCAGCAGCTTAGGGGTTGGCGGGGGGAACACTGAAGCTTTCTTT
TRBJ1-2 | - | - | TRBV6-4 | CASSKDRVGYGYTF | TGTGCCAGCAGTAAGGATCGGGTTGGGTATGGCTACACCTTC
TRBJ1-2 | - | TRBD1 | TRBV6-4 | CASSPTGRFHYGYTF | TGTGCCAGCAGCCCGACAGGGAGGTTTCACTATGGCTACACCTTC
TRBJ2-7 | - | - | TRBV19 | CASSIVTGSEQYF | TGTGCCAGTAGTATAGTAACCGGGAGCGAGCAGTACTTC
TRBJ1-1 | - | TRBD1 | TRBV15 | CATSRETGMNTEAFF | TGTGCCACCAGCAGAGAGACAGGGATGAACACTGAAGCTTTCTTT
TRBJ2-2 | once | TRBD2 | TRBV13 | CASSLVVAGHTGELFF | TGTGCCAGCAGCTTAGTGGTAGCGGGACACACCGGGGAGCTGTTTTTT
TRBJ1-5 | - | - | TRBV28 | CASTLEVYSNQPQHF | TGTGCCAGCACTTTGGAGGTCTATAGCAATCAGCCCCAGCATTTT
TRBJ1-4 | - | - | TRBV28 | CASSLDNPLEGLFF | TGTGCCAGCAGTTTGGATAACCCCCTCGAGGGACTGTTTTTT
TRBJ2-5 | few | TRBD2 | TRBV3-1/TRBV3-2 | CASSQDGEGRWQETQYF | TGTGCCAGCAGCCAAGATGGGGAGGGAAGGTGGCAAGAGACCCAGTACTTC
TRBJ2-1 | - | TRBD2 | TRBV28 | CASLGTSGSGRNEQFF | TGTGCCAGCCTCGGAACTAGCGGGAGTGGCAGGAATGAGCAGTTCTTC
TRBJ1-3 | - | - | TRBV28 | CASHRAGVGGNTIYF | TGTGCCAGCCACCGGGCAGGGGTGGGTGGAAACACCATATATTTT
TRBJ1-1 | - | - | TRBV5-1 | CASSYQANTEAFF | TGCGCCAGCAGCTACCAGGCGAACACTGAAGCTTTCTTT
TRBJ1-4 | once | - | TRBV7-9 | CASSLAAAKEKLFF | TGTGCCAGCAGCTTAGCGGCGGCGAAGGAAAAACTGTTTTTT
TRBJ2-6 | - | - | TRBV5-1 | CASPQGTSSGANVLTF | TGCGCCAGCCCGCAGGGCACCTCCTCTGGGGCCAACGTCCTGACTTTC
TRBJ2-7 | - | - | TRBV7-9 | CASSLASYYEQYF | TGTGCCAGCAGCTTAGCGTCCTACTACGAGCAGTACTTC
TRBJ1-1 | - | TRBD1 | TRBV10-2 | CASRGTTGSNTEAFF | TGCGCCAGCAGGGGTACGACAGGGAGTAACACTGAAGCTTTCTTT
TRBJ2-3 | - | TRBD2 | TRBV4-1 | CASSQGSAGRTDTQYF | TGCGCCAGCAGCCAAGGTTCAGCGGGACGGACAGATACGCAGTATTTT
TRBJ2-1 | few | - | TRBV6-6 | CASSYGPVNNEQFF | TGTGCCAGCAGTTACGGCCCAGTGAACAATGAGCAGTTCTTC
TRBJ1-1 | once | - | TRBV11-2 | CASSLIGGNTEAFF | TGTGCCAGCAGCTTAATCGGGGGGAACACTGAAGCTTTCTTT
TRBJ2-5 | - | TRBD2 | TRBV7-9 | CASDQKAGPQETQYF | TGTGCCAGCGACCAGAAAGCGGGGCCCCAAGAGACCCAGTACTTC
TRBJ1-3 | - | TRBD1 | TRBV9 | CASSARQGRTRAGNTIYF | TGTGCCAGCAGCGCCCGACAGGGAAGGACTCGCGCTGGAAACACCATATATTTT
TRBJ1-2 | - | TRBD1 | TRBV10-3 | CAISESSVRLQGDYGYTF | TGTGCCATCAGTGAGTCGAGTGTTCGGTTACAGGGGGACTATGGCTACACCTTC
TRBJ1-2 | - | - | TRBV29-1 | CSVDRAQGDYGYTF | TGCAGCGTTGATAGGGCCCAGGGTGACTATGGCTACACCTTC
TRBJ1-1 | - | TRBD1 | TRBV4-2 | CASSQPGQGGTEAFF | TGTGCCAGCAGCCAGCCGGGACAGGGGGGTACTGAAGCTTTCTTT
TRBJ1-3 | - | - | TRBV6-1 | CASSEMARRSGNTIYF | TGTGCCAGCAGTGAAATGGCCCGCCGCTCTGGAAACACCATATATTTT
TRBJ1-5 | - | - | TRBV24-1 | CATSVGGSNQPQHF | TGTGCCACCAGTGTAGGAGGTAGCAATCAGCCCCAGCATTTT
TRBJ2-5 | - | TRBD2 | TRBV11-2 | CASSRGGQETQYF | TGTGCCAGCAGCCGGGGGGGGCAAGAGACCCAGTACTTC
TRBJ1-5 | - | TRBD1 | TRBV25-1 | CASSEAQQGNQPQHF | TGTGCCAGCAGTGAAGCACAACAGGGGAATCAGCCCCAGCATTTT
TRBJ1-6 | - | - | TRBV5-6 | CASSFGQYNSPLHF | TGTGCCAGCAGCTTCGGACAGTATAATTCACCCCTCCACTTT
TRBJ2-4 | - | TRBD2 | TRBV6-1 | CASSEVGGRVAKNIQYF | TGTGCCAGCAGTGAAGTCGGAGGGAGGGTAGCCAAAAACATTCAGTACTTC
TRBJ1-1 | few | TRBD1 | TRBV28 | CASSSAGGEPTEAFF | TGTGCCAGCAGTTCCGCAGGGGGAGAGCCCACTGAAGCTTTCTTT
TRBJ1-4 | - | - | TRBV19 | CASSIIGGGGNEKLFF | TGTGCCAGTAGCATTATAGGAGGGGGGGGCAATGAAAAACTGTTTTTT
TRBJ1-1 | - | - | TRBV6-5 | CASFGEMNTEAFF | TGTGCCAGCTTCGGGGAAATGAACACTGAAGCTTTCTTT
TRBJ2-7 | - | - | TRBV6-1 | CASSVLGGQGSYEQYF | TGTGCCAGCAGTGTACTGGGAGGACAAGGCTCCTACGAGCAGTACTTC
TRBJ1-2 | few | TRBD1 | TRBV6-6 | CASSFGAGGYGYTF | TGTGCCAGCAGTTTTGGCGCAGGGGGGTATGGCTACACCTTC
TRBJ1-5 | - | - | TRBV7-6 | CASSLLPENQPQHF | TGTGCCAGCAGCTTACTGCCCGAGAATCAGCCCCAGCATTTT
TRBJ2-1 | once | TRBD2 | TRBV11-2 | CASSLASGGLNEQFF | TGTGCCAGCAGCTTAGCTAGCGGGGGACTTAATGAGCAGTTCTTC
TRBJ1-1 | once | - | TRBV7-2 | CASNQFGDTEAFF | TGTGCCAGCAATCAGTTTGGAGACACTGAAGCTTTCTTT
TRBJ1-4 | - | - | TRBV7-8 | CASSPTGIWGNEKLFF | TGTGCCAGCAGCCCTACAGGGATCTGGGGTAATGAAAAACTGTTTTTT
TRBJ1-2 | - | - | TRBV12-3/TRBV12-4 | CASSFIDGYTF | TGTGCCAGCAGTTTTATCGATGGCTACACCTTC
TRBJ2-3 | - | - | TRBV24-1 | CATSVGVRTDTQYF | TGTGCCACCAGTGTAGGGGTTCGCACAGATACGCAGTATTTT
TRBJ1-6 | - | - | TRBV10-1 | CASSEGGAPLHF | TGCGCCAGCTCGGAGGGGGGGGCACCCCTCCACTTT
TRBJ2-1 | - | - | TRBV24-1 | CATRTWEDEQFF | TGTGCCACCCGGACCTGGGAGGATGAGCAGTTCTTC
TRBJ2-5 | - | TRBD1 | TRBV12-5 | CASARDSTRETQYF | TGTGCTAGTGCTCGGGACAGCACCCGAGAGACCCAGTACTTC
TRBJ2-5 | - | TRBD1 | TRBV12-3/TRBV12-4 | CASSRTGLETQYF | TGTGCCAGCAGTCGGACAGGGCTAGAGACCCAGTACTTC
TRBJ1-6 | - | TRBD1 | TRBV28 | CASSTTTGVYNSPLHF | TGTGCCAGCAGTACCACCACAGGGGTTTATAATTCACCCCTCCACTTT
TRBJ1-2 | - | TRBD1 | TRBV6-2/TRBV6-3 | CASSTGQGNYGYTF | TGTGCCAGCAGCACTGGACAGGGGAACTATGGCTACACCTTC
TRBJ1-5 | once | - | TRBV5-3 | CARSLGRQSNQPQHF | TGTGCCAGAAGCTTGGGGCGGCAGAGCAATCAGCCCCAGCATTTT
TRBJ1-5 | - | - | TRBV7-2 | CASSLQAHQPQHF | TGTGCCAGCAGCCTACAGGCCCATCAGCCCCAGCATTTT